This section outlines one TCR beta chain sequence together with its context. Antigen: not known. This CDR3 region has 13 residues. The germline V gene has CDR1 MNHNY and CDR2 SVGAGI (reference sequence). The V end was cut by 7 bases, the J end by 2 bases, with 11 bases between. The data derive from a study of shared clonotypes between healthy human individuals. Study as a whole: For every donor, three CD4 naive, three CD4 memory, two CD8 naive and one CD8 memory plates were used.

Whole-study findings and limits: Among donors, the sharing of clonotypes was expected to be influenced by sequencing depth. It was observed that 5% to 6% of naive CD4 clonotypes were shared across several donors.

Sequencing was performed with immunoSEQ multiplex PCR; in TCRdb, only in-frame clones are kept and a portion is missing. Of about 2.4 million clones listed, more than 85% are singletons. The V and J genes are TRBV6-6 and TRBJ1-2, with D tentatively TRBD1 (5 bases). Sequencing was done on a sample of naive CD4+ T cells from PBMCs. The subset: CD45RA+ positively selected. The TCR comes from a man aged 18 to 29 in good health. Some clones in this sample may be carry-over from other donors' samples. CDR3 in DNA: TGTGCCAGCAAGTCCGCAGGGAACTATGGCTACACCTTC. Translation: CASKSAGNYGYTF.